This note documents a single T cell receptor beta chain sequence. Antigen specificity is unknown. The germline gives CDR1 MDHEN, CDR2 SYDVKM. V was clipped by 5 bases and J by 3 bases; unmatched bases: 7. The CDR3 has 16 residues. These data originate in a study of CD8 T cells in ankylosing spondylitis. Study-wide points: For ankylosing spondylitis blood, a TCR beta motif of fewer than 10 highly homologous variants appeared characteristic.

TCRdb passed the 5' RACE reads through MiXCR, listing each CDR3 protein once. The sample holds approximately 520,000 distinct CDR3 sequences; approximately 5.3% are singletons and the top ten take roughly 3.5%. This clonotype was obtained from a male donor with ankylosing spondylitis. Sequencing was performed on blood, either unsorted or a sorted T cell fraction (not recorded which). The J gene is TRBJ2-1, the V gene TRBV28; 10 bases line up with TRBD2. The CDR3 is CASSPLTSGNYNEQFF. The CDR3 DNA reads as TGTGCCAGCAGTCCTTTAACTAGCGGGAACTACAATGAGCAGTTCTTC.